These T cell receptor beta chains were read from a single sample in a study of beta chain features in type 1 diabetes. Profiling relied on immunoSEQ multiplex PCR, and the TCRdb table lists in-frame clones only, not all of them. Seen here are 200,000 to 250,000 clones, approximately 10% observed once, and the top ten hold 1% to 1.5%. Sequencing was performed on central memory CD4+ T cells from blood. These receptors were collected from a young man in good health. CDR3s include the opening cysteine and the closing phenylalanine or tryptophan. Fields, in order: clone size, V gene, D gene, J gene, CDR3 DNA, CDR3 protein. The D gene is left open where the match is weak. Rows give clone size only sometimes, using once, few, many, or a class for an expanded clone.

-,TRBV6-5,TRBD1,TRBJ1-2,TGTGCCACCAGGACACACACGACAGGGAACTATGGCTACACCTTC,CATRTHTTGNYGYTF
-,TRBV28,TRBD2,TRBJ2-3,TGTGCCAGCAGTTCCAAGGGACTAGCGGTTGGGCAGTGGAATACGCAGTATTTT,CASSSKGLAVGQWNTQYF
few,TRBV30,-,TRBJ2-3,TGTGCCTGGAGGCAAGCGGGAGATACGCAGTATTTT,CAWRQAGDTQYF
-,TRBV5-1,TRBD2,TRBJ2-1,TGCGCCAGCAGCTTAGATCTAGCGGGCTACAATGAGCAGTTCTTC,CASSLDLAGYNEQFF
-,TRBV20-1,TRBD1,TRBJ2-7,TGCAGTGCTAGCTGGGACAGGGGGCGCATGTTC,CSASWDRGRMF
few,TRBV9,-,TRBJ2-1,TGTGCCAGCAGCGTCAGGGCGGACAATGAGCAGTTCTTC,CASSVRADNEQFF
-,TRBV30,-,TRBJ1-3,TGTGCCTCGGCGACCGGTAAAGGTGGAAACACCATATATTTT,CASATGKGGNTIYF
few,TRBV10-3,TRBD1,TRBJ2-3,TGTGCCGCCCGACAGGGGGCGATCGCAGATACGCAGTATTTT,CAARQGAIADTQYF
-,TRBV28,-,TRBJ2-3,TGTGCCAGCAGCAGACTCCAGGCGCAGTATTTT,CASSRLQAQYF
-,TRBV19,TRBD2,TRBJ2-7,TGTGCCAGTAGGAACCCGGGAGCGGGGAACGAGCAGTACTTC,CASRNPGAGNEQYF
few,TRBV6-5,-,TRBJ2-7,TGTGCCAGCAGTTACAAGACAGCCATGTCCTACGAGCAGTACTTC,CASSYKTAMSYEQYF
-,TRBV5-4,-,TRBJ2-2,TGTGCCAGCAGCCCTGGAGGGATAGGGGAGCTGTTTTTT,CASSPGGIGELFF
many,TRBV5-4,-,TRBJ1-2,TGTGCCAGCAGAGGATTCGGCTATGGCTACACCTTC,CASRGFGYGYTF
-,TRBV4-2,TRBD1,TRBJ1-1,TGTGCCAGCAGCCGCGACAGGGGGAACACTGAAGCTTTCTTT,CASSRDRGNTEAFF
-,TRBV9,-,TRBJ1-1,TGTGCCAGCAGCGTAGCGGGCGGTGGCACTGAAGCTTTCTTT,CASSVAGGGTEAFF
-,TRBV28,-,TRBJ1-5,TGTGCCAGCGGACTCCCAGGGGATAATCAGCCCCAGCATTTT,CASGLPGDNQPQHF
few,TRBV28,-,TRBJ2-7,TGTGCCAGCATTGGAGGGAGTTATGCCGAGCAGTACTTC,CASIGGSYAEQYF
-,TRBV27,TRBD2,TRBJ2-7,TGTGCCAGCAGTTTAGGTCTAGCGGGAGCGGGGGAGCAGTACTTC,CASSLGLAGAGEQYF
few,TRBV4-2,TRBD1,TRBJ2-7,TGTGCCAGCAGCCGGACAGGGGTTGCCTACGAGCAGTACTTC,CASSRTGVAYEQYF
few,TRBV30,TRBD2,TRBJ2-3,TGTGCCTGGAAACGGAGCGGGAGAACAGATACGCAGTATTTT,CAWKRSGRTDTQYF
few,TRBV4-2,-,TRBJ2-7,TGTGCCAGCAGCCAAGAAGCGTCAGGATACTCTTCCGAGCAGTACTTC,CASSQEASGYSSEQYF
-,TRBV13,-,TRBJ2-1,TGTGCCAGCTGCGTGGGCTCCTACAATGAGCAGTTCTTC,CASCVGSYNEQFF
few,TRBV28,-,TRBJ2-7,TGTGCCACCAAGAGCGGACCGCTAACAACCTACGAGCAGTACTTC,CATKSGPLTTYEQYF
many,TRBV5-1,-,TRBJ2-2,TGCGCCAGCCAGACCGTGGGGAGCACCGGGGAGCTGTTTTTT,CASQTVGSTGELFF
-,TRBV5-4,TRBD1,TRBJ2-7,TGTGCCAGCAGCCAGCGAGACAGGGGGTCCGCTTACGAGCAGTACTTC,CASSQRDRGSAYEQYF
many,TRBV5-4,-,TRBJ2-1,TGTGCCAGCAGCTTGGGAGTAGTTACGCACAATGAGCAGTTCTTC,CASSLGVVTHNEQFF
-,TRBV7-8,-,TRBJ1-1,TGTGCCAGCAGCTTAGTGGTAGGGGAAGCTTTCTTT,CASSLVVGEAFF
few,TRBV5-1,-,TRBJ2-7,TGCGCCAGCAGCGTGCAGGGCAACGAGCAGTACTTC,CASSVQGNEQYF
few,TRBV18,-,TRBJ2-1,TGTGCCAGCTCACCCTCCGATGAGCAGTTCTTC,CASSPSDEQFF
few,TRBV10-3,TRBD1,TRBJ2-7,TGTGCCATCAGGGCGGACAGGTCGAGGTACGAGCAGTACTTC,CAIRADRSRYEQYF
few,TRBV5-1,TRBD2,TRBJ2-3,TGCGCCAGCAGCTTGGAGACTAGCGGGATATCCGATACGCAGTATTTT,CASSLETSGISDTQYF
-,TRBV29-1,-,TRBJ2-5,TGCAGCGTTGAAGAAGGGTATTGGGAGACCCAGTACTTC,CSVEEGYWETQYF
-,TRBV23-1,-,TRBJ1-2,TGCGCCAGCAGTCAAGCTAGACTTTTAAACTATGGCTACACCTTC,CASSQARLLNYGYTF
few,TRBV5-1,-,TRBJ2-6,TGCGCCAGCAGCGCGGACGTGAACTCTGGGGCCAACGTCCTGACTTTC,CASSADVNSGANVLTF
-,TRBV21-1,-,TRBJ2-7,TGTGCCAGCAGCAATATAGGCAGGGACTACGAGCAGTACTTC,CASSNIGRDYEQYF
-,TRBV6-1,-,TRBJ2-1,TGTGCCAGCCACCGGGCTCCGGGCAATGAGCAGTTCTTC,CASHRAPGNEQFF
few,TRBV7-2,-,TRBJ2-7,TGTGCCAGCAGCCTACAGGGTTTGAGCTCCTACGAGCAGTACTTC,CASSLQGLSSYEQYF
few,TRBV10-3,-,TRBJ2-5,TGTGCCATCAGTGGACGGGCCCAAGAGACCCAGTACTTC,CAISGRAQETQYF
few,TRBV5-5,-,TRBJ1-3,TGTGCCAGCAGCTTGGCCCCACCATTTGGAAACACCATATATTTT,CASSLAPPFGNTIYF
-,TRBV5-1,-,TRBJ2-1,TGCGCCAGCAACCTCGGGACCCCCAGGAATGAGCAGTTCTTC,CASNLGTPRNEQFF
many,TRBV5-6,-,TRBJ2-1,TGTGCCAGCAGCTCATTCCGGGACGGATTCTCCTACAATGAGCAGTTCTTC,CASSSFRDGFSYNEQFF
few,TRBV25-1,TRBD1,TRBJ2-1,TGTGCCAGCAGTGATTTTGGGACAGGGTCCCTAGATGAGCAGTTCTTC,CASSDFGTGSLDEQFF
few,TRBV10-3,-,TRBJ2-3,TGTGCCATCAGTGGCCAGTTTAACACAGATACGCAGTATTTT,CAISGQFNTDTQYF
few,TRBV28,TRBD2,TRBJ2-5,TGTGCCAGCAGTTTGACTAGCGGGAGGGCCAGGGAGACCCAGTACTTC,CASSLTSGRARETQYF
-,TRBV9,TRBD2,TRBJ2-1,TGTGCCAGCAGCGTAGTGGGGACTAGCGGGAGGAATGAGCAGTTCTTC,CASSVVGTSGRNEQFF
-,TRBV4-3,-,TRBJ1-1,TGCGCCAGCAGCCAAGATCGGACCAGGGGCACTGAAGCTTTCTTT,CASSQDRTRGTEAFF
few,TRBV21-1,-,TRBJ2-3,TGTGCCAGCAGCAAGAGGAGGGTCTCCCCAGATACGCAGTATTTT,CASSKRRVSPDTQYF
many,TRBV7-2,-,TRBJ1-2,TGTGCCAGCAGCTTAGCGGCGACGGGACTCTATGGCTACACCTTC,CASSLAATGLYGYTF
once,TRBV5-1,-,TRBJ1-1,TGCGCCAGCAGCAGAGCGGCGAACACTGAAGCTTTCTTT,CASSRAANTEAFF
-,TRBV5-1,-,TRBJ1-1,TGCGCCAGCACCCAGGGAGGGGCTGAAGCTTTCTTT,CASTQGGAEAFF
-,TRBV10-2,TRBD2,TRBJ2-1,TGCGCCAGCAGATCTGGACTAGCGGGAGTAGGAGAGCAGTTCTTC,CASRSGLAGVGEQFF
-,TRBV7-9,-,TRBJ1-2,TGTGCCAGCAGCATTCCAGGGGACGGCTACACCTTC,CASSIPGDGYTF
-,TRBV7-9,TRBD2,TRBJ2-1,TGTGCCAGCAGCCCCGGGACTAGCGGGACGAATGAGCAGTTCTTC,CASSPGTSGTNEQFF
-,TRBV5-1,-,TRBJ2-6,TGCGCCAGCAGCTTGGGAGGGACCTCTGGGGCCAACGTCCTGACTTTC,CASSLGGTSGANVLTF
-,TRBV7-2,TRBD1,TRBJ2-1,TGTGCCAGCAGCTCCAGACAGGGGATGTACGAGCAGTTCTTC,CASSSRQGMYEQFF
few,TRBV7-3,TRBD2,TRBJ2-3,TGTGCCAGCAGCCCCTCAGCGGGATTCACAGATACGCAGTATTTT,CASSPSAGFTDTQYF
once,TRBV6-6,-,TRBJ2-7,TGTGCCAGCAGTTACTCGGGTCAGTTCTACGAGCAGTACTTC,CASSYSGQFYEQYF